This TCR beta chain was documented in a study of neoadjuvant nivolumab and ipilimumab in lung cancer. Measured with immunoSEQ multiplex PCR; TCRdb has only the in-frame clones, and not every one. Altogether 7,700 or so clones are present, around 90% being singletons, with the ten largest covering approximately 2.4%. From germline, CDR1 is SEHNR and CDR2 FQNEAQ (reference sequence). This CDR3 spans 16 amino acids. The J segment lost 5 bases and the V segment lost 1 base, leaving 6 bases of the junction unmatched. The source was tumor tissue, collected after neoadjuvant nivolumab, alone or with ipilimumab, at or shortly before surgery. J is TRBJ1-2 and V is TRBV7-9; TRBD1 matches 11 bases. This receptor was identified in an adult with non-small cell lung cancer. Some clones in this sample may be carry-over from other donors' samples. This CDR3 reads CASSLGTGGAGYGYTF. CDR3 nucleotides: TGTGCCAGCAGCTTAGGGACAGGGGGCGCCGGGTATGGCTACACCTTC.